Following are 17 T cell receptor beta chains from one sample sequenced in a study of blood T cells in healthy people across ages. A second about 6 to 12 cycle PCR used barcoded and J-beta primers. TCRdb used MiXCR to reprocess the 5' RACE reads, holding one entry per CDR3 protein. Here the sample spans some 880,000 distinct CDR3 sequences, around 36% being singletons. What was sequenced was blood. These receptors came from a man aged 18 to 30 in good health.

The genes are TRBV5-1 and TRBJ2-1; perhaps TRBD1 as D (5 bases). The DNA end favors TRBJ2-7, so the J call may be wrong. CDR1 is SGHRS, CDR2 YFSETQ, per germline. The CDR3 contains 15 residues. This CDR3 reads CASSLTGRPYNEQYF. CDR3 sequence (DNA): TGCGCCAGCAGCTTGACAGGCCGCCCCTACAATGAGCAGTACTTC.

The table lists this clonotype with many counts. V usage is TRBV20-1 and J usage is TRBJ1-2; a possible D gene is TRBD1 (5 bases). The CDR3 totals 12 residues. Germline V CDR1 and CDR2: DFQATT, SNEGSKA (reference sequence). Trimming removed 6 bases at V and 6 bases at J, with 14 bases between. The CDR3 is CSAPGTPDGYTF. The CDR3, as DNA: TGCAGTGCCCCAGGGACGCCCGATGGCTACACCTTC.

A few counts support this clonotype. The V gene is TRBV5-8, the J gene TRBJ2-1; 10 positions match TRBD2. The CDR3 is 15 residues long. Germline CDR1 SGHTS, CDR2 YDEGEE. J lost 5 bases, V lost 3 bases, and 5 bases had no gene match. In DNA, the CDR3 is TGTGCCAGCAGCTCTGGACTAGCGGAGAACAATGAGCAGTTCTTC. Translating it yields CASSSGLAENNEQFF.

The V call is TRBV4-1, the J call TRBJ2-2, with 7 bases fitting TRBD1. The germline gives CDR1 MGHRA, CDR2 YSYEKL. V was pared by 0 bases and J by 9 bases, with 10 bases of the junction left unmatched. The CDR3 consists of 16 residues. CDR3 bases: TGCGCCAGCAGCCAAGAACGGGACAGCATCAGGCGGGAGCTGTTTTTT. Amino acid sequence: CASSQERDSIRRELFF.

The CDR3 loop is CASSQDWDRSYYGYTF. CDR3 in DNA: TGCGCCAGCAGCCAAGACTGGGACAGAAGCTATTATGGCTACACCTTC. The chain joins TRBV4-3 to TRBJ1-2; 7 bases fit TRBD1. Germline CDR1 LGHNA, CDR2 YSLEER. Trimming cost V 0 bases and J 5 bases; bases outside gene matches: 9. The CDR3 is 16 residues long.

This chain joins TRBV27 and TRBJ2-7; no definite D call. The length of the CDR3 is 14 residues. V was cut by 0 bases and J by 7 bases, with 13 bases left in between. Germline V gene sequence: CDR1 MNHEY, CDR2 SMNVEV (reference sequence). The CDR3 DNA reads as TGTGCCAGCAGTTTATCAGGGCCGGCCAATGAGCAGTACTTC. Its translation is CASSLSGPANEQYF.

On this clonotype itself: A read error is possible here, since a much larger clone lies one base away. The chain employs TRBV29-1 and TRBJ2-1; unclear D gene. Trimming removed 8 bases from V and 1 base from J, with 15 bases in between. The CDR3 length is 14 residues. Per germline, CDR1 SQVTM and CDR2 ANQGSEA. CDR3 protein: CSRLRLTSYNEQFF. CDR3 nucleotide sequence: TGCAGCAGACTCAGGCTTACTTCCTACAATGAGCAGTTCTTC.

This clonotype occurred many times. The chain uses TRBV7-2 and TRBJ2-3; D call uncertain. The CDR3 covers 15 residues. V was shortened by 2 bases and J by 2 bases, with 11 bases between the two germline ends. The germline CDR1 and CDR2 sequences are SGHTA and FQGNSA. The DNA for the CDR3 is TGTGCCAGCAGCTTATTAGTGGCACTCACAGATACGCAGTATTTT. It specifies CASSLLVALTDTQYF. Variable domain in full (rest from reference TRBV7-2 and TRBJ2-3): GAGVSQSPSNKVTEKGKDVELRCDPISGHTALYWYRQSLGQGLEFLIYFQGNSAPDKSGLPSDRFSAERTGGSVSTLTIQRTQQEDSAVYLCASSLLVALTDTQYFGPGTRLTVL.

As regards this clonotype: A junction end diverges from the germline sequence, so it may reflect a read error. The chain couples TRBV3-1 to TRBJ1-2; TRBD1 agrees at 7 bases. Germline lookup yields CDR1 LGHDT and CDR2 YNNKEL (reference sequence). The CDR3 totals 15 residues. The DNA for the CDR3 is TGTGCCAGCAGCAAAGATAAGACAGGGACGGCTGGCTACACCTTC. Translating gives CASSKDKTGTAGYTF.

The V call is TRBV11-2, the J call TRBJ2-5; TRBD2 matches 8 bases. The end of the DNA fits TRBJ2-7 better, so the J call may be wrong. The CDR3 runs 15 residues. Germline V gives CDR1 SGHAT, CDR2 FQNNGV. CDR3 in amino acids: CASSLGPPGGYEQYF. The CDR3 DNA follows: TGTGCCAGCAGCTTAGGTCCGCCGGGAGGGTACGAGCAGTACTTC.

This clonotype occurred many times. This chain links TRBV5-5 with TRBJ2-7, with 7 nucleotides matching TRBD1. The CDR3 contains 13 residues. Losses at the gene ends were 4 bases for V and 2 bases for J; bases not matched to a gene: 3. Germline CDR1 is SGHKS and CDR2 is YYEKEE (reference sequence). CDR3: CASSRGQAYEQYF. In nucleotides, the CDR3 is TGTGCCAGCAGCCGCGGACAGGCCTACGAGCAGTACTTC.

The gene calls are TRBV7-6 and TRBJ1-1, with TRBD1 as a possible D gene (5 bases). With 4 bases removed from V and 5 bases from J, the gap between germline ends came to 14 bases. CDR1 SGHVS and CDR2 FNYEAQ come from the germline V gene. The CDR3 is made up of 14 amino acids. The CDR3 protein is CASSSSPGGTEAFF. The CDR3 DNA reads as TGTGCCAGCAGCTCCTCACCGGGGGGAACTGAAGCTTTCTTT.

The chain links TRBV27 to TRBJ1-4; D call uncertain. The CDR3 consists of 17 residues. The germline V gene has CDR1 MNHEY and CDR2 SMNVEV (reference sequence). Trimming shortened V by 0 bases and J by 4 bases, and 15 bases separated the two germline ends. For the CDR3, the DNA is TGTGCCAGCAGTTTATCGTGGTTCGCGGGTATTAATGAAAAACTGTTTTTT. Encoded protein: CASSLSWFAGINEKLFF.

The chain has TRBV20-1 and TRBJ2-3; TRBD2 matches 8 bases. This CDR3 region has 13 residues. V trimming: 4 bases; J trimming: 3 bases; junction bases outside the gene matches: 3. Per the germline V gene, CDR1 is DFQATT and CDR2 is SNEGSKA (reference sequence). The CDR3 here is CSANPGGTDTQYF. The CDR3 DNA reads as TGCAGTGCTAATCCGGGGGGGACAGATACGCAGTATTTT.

V gene TRBV6-2 or TRBV6-3 combines with J gene TRBJ2-5; D may match TRBD1 or TRBD2 (5 bases each). This CDR3 has 16 residues. V lost 4 bases to trimming and J lost 11 bases, with 26 bases between them. Germline CDR1 is MNHEY and CDR2 is SVGEGT. The CDR3 protein is CASSFSGTDFYNEQYF. In nucleotides, the CDR3 is TGTGCCAGCAGTTTCTCCGGGACGGATTTCTACAATGAGCAGTACTTC.

The chain employs TRBV7-3 and TRBJ2-3; TRBD1 is a possible D gene (6 bases). Germline V CDR1 and CDR2: SGHTA, FQGTGA. This CDR3 spans 14 amino acids. V lost 4 bases, J lost 6 bases, and 14 bases lay in between. CDR3 in amino acids: CASSWDTSRDTQYF. CDR3 coding DNA: TGTGCCAGCAGCTGGGACACCTCGCGTGATACGCAGTATTTT.

This clonotype has a handful of counts. This chain links TRBV6-6 with TRBJ2-7; 11 bases are a match to TRBD1. The V gene's germline CDR1 is MNHNY and CDR2 SVGAGI (reference sequence). The CDR3 sequence is 15 residues long. V lost 1 base to trimming and J lost 4 bases; unmatched junction nucleotides: 3. CDR3 sequence (DNA): TGTGCCAGCAGTTACTGGACAGGGGGCATATACGAGCAGTACTTC. Its translation is CASSYWTGGIYEQYF.